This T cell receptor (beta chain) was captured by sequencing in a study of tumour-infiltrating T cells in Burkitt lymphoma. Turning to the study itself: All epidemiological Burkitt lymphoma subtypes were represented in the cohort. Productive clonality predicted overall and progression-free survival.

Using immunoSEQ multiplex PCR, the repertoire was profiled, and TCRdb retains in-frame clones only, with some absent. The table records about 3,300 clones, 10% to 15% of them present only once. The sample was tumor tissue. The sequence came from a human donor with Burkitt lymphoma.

CDR3 amino acids: CSVEDFDSYEQYF. The CDR3, as DNA: TGCAGCGTTGAAGATTTCGATTCCTACGAGCAGTACTTC. The chain couples TRBV29-1 to TRBJ2-7; unclear D gene. The CDR3 is made up of 13 amino acids. The V and J ends lost 0 bases and 1 base respectively, with 7 bases between them. CDR1 is SQVTM and CDR2 is ANQGSEA in the germline V gene.